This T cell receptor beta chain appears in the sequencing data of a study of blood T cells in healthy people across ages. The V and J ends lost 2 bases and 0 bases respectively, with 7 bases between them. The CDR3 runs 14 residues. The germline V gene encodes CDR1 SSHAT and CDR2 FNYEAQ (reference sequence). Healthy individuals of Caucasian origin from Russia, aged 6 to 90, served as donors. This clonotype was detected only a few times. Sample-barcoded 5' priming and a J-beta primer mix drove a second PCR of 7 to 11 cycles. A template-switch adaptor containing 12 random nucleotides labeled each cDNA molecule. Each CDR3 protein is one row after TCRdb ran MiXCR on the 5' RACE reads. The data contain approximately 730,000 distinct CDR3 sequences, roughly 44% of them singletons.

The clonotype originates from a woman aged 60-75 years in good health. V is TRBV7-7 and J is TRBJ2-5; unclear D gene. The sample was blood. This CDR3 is CASSLNTDQETQYF. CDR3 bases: TGTGCCAGCAGCTTAAATACAGACCAAGAGACCCAGTACTTC. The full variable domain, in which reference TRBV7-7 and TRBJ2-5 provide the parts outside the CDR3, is GAGVSQSPRYKVTKRGQDVTLRCDPISSHATLYWYQQALGQGPEFLTYFNYEAQPDKSGLPSDRFSAERPEGSISTLTIQRTEQRDSAMYRCASSLNTDQETQYFGPGTRLLVL.